Each of the 23 T cell receptor beta chains below was sequenced from the same sample in a study of CD8+ T cells in alopecia areata. The authors extracted RNA and reverse transcribed it into cDNA as the sequencing template. Assay used: immunoSEQ multiplex PCR; TCRdb lists only in-frame clones, some missing. This sample yields more than 140,000 clones, of which around 83% are seen a single time; approximately 13% belongs to the top ten. Treatment of the sample: oral pan-JAK inhibitor, 5-10 mg twice daily. Sequencing was performed on CD8+ T cells sorted from blood, taken at week 4, from a patient treated with tofacitinib. The receptors originated from a human donor with alopecia areata.

This clone was picked up one time. The V gene is TRBV4-1, the J gene TRBJ2-3; D unresolved. CDR3 length: 15 residues. CDR1 MGHRA and CDR2 YSYEKL come from the germline V gene. Trimming took off 0 bases at V and 2 bases at J, with 9 bases between the two ends. The CDR3 DNA sequence: TGCGCCAGCAGCCAAGAAGGGCGGTTCACAGATACGCAGTATTTT. Its protein product is CASSQEGRFTDTQYF.

V and J are TRBV9 and TRBJ2-3; 8 bases fit TRBD1. V shed 0 bases and J 2 bases; nucleotides not matched to a gene: 2. This CDR3 is 15 amino acids long. CDR1 and CDR2 (germline): SGDLS, YYNGEE. This CDR3 reads CASSVEGQATDTQYF. The CDR3 DNA sequence: TGTGCCAGCAGCGTAGAGGGACAGGCCACAGATACGCAGTATTTT. Using reference TRBV9 and TRBJ2-3 for the parts outside the CDR3, the full variable domain is DSGVTQTPKHLITATGQRVTLRCSPRSGDLSVYWYQQSLDQGLQFLIQYYNGEERAKGNILERFSAQQFPDLHSELNLSSLELGDSALYFCASSVEGQATDTQYFGPGTRLTVL.

J is TRBJ2-4 and V is TRBV29-1; 7 nucleotides align to TRBD1. V dropped 7 bases and J dropped 5; count of bases not matched to a gene: 5. The CDR3 is 12 amino acids. Germline-derived CDR1 and CDR2 are SQVTM and ANQGSEA. This CDR3 is CSATTGENIQYF. CDR3 nucleotides: TGCAGCGCGACCACAGGGGAAAACATTCAGTACTTC.

The chain uses TRBV13 and TRBJ1-5; D ambiguous. V gave up 0 bases and J gave up 11 bases, with 11 bases separating them. The germline V gene has CDR1 PRHDT and CDR2 FYEKMQ (reference sequence). CDR3 size: 13 residues. CDR3 DNA: TGTGCCAGCAGCTTAGGACGGGCTGGGACCCAGCATTTT. As protein: CASSLGRAGTQHF.

This clone was detected once. The CDR3 DNA reads as TGTGCCAGTACTGCAGGGCCCAACTACGAGCAGTACTTC. Amino acids: CASTAGPNYEQYF. J is TRBJ2-7 and V is TRBV19; the D gene is possibly TRBD1 (5 bases). The V gene lost 7 bases and the J gene lost 3 bases, with 13 bases spanning the gap. The CDR3 covers 13 residues. CDR1 is LNHDA and CDR2 is SQIVND in the germline V gene (reference sequence).

The chain combines TRBV27 with TRBJ2-7; D may be TRBD1 or TRBD2 (6 bases each). The CDR3 length is 14 residues. Germline loops: CDR1 MNHEY, CDR2 SMNVEV (reference sequence). Trimming cost V 5 bases and J 6 bases, with 17 bases left between them. The CDR3 nucleotides are TGTGCCAGCAGTCTAGGAGGGGGGACGGGCGAGCAGTACTTC. The encoded protein is CASSLGGGTGEQYF.

The V gene is TRBV5-1, the J gene TRBJ2-7, with D unclear. The germline gives CDR1 SGHRS, CDR2 YFSETQ. Trimming removed 4 bases at V and 2 bases at J, with 13 bases between. The CDR3 is made up of 14 amino acids. DNA of the CDR3: TGCGCCAGCAGCAGCGAGTACAAGCCCTACGAGCAGTACTTC. The encoded protein is CASSSEYKPYEQYF.

The chain employs TRBV11-2 and TRBJ2-2, with TRBD2 as a possible D gene (5 bases). The CDR3 is 16 amino acids. CDR1 is SGHAT and CDR2 is FQNNGV in the germline V gene. Trimming took off 0 bases at V and 6 bases at J, with 14 bases between the two ends. CDR3 DNA: TGTGCCAGCAGCTTAGATTTTCAGCTAGCCCCCGGGGAGCTGTTTTTT. It translates to CASSLDFQLAPGELFF.

V usage is TRBV19 and J usage is TRBJ2-7; maybe TRBD1 (6 bases). Germline values: CDR1 LNHDA, CDR2 SQIVND (reference sequence). This CDR3 has 14 residues. V lost 1 base and J lost 2, with 9 bases in between. DNA of the CDR3: TGTGCCAGTAGTATAGGGGACACTACCTACGAGCAGTACTTC. Its translation is CASSIGDTTYEQYF. The entire variable domain, with the rest obtained from reference TRBV19 and TRBJ2-7, is as follows: DGGITQSPKYLFRKEGQNVTLSCEQNLNHDAMYWYRQDPGQGLRLIYYSQIVNDFQKGDIAEGYSVSREKKESFPLTVTSAQKNPTAFYLCASSIGDTTYEQYFGPGTRLTVT.

V usage is TRBV4-1 and J usage is TRBJ2-5, with D tentatively TRBD2 (6 bases). Germline CDR1 MGHRA, CDR2 YSYEKL. Between the trimmed V and J ends, which lost 2 bases and 2 bases, there was a span of 12 bases. CDR3 length: 15 amino acids. The DNA for the CDR3 is TGCGCCAGCAGCCAAAGGGAGGTAAATCAAGAGACCCAGTACTTC. It translates to CASSQREVNQETQYF.

The chain carries TRBV29-1 and TRBJ2-2; a possible D gene is TRBD1 (6 bases). Germline CDR1 SQVTM, CDR2 ANQGSEA. Trimming cost V 6 bases and J 6 bases, with 11 bases left between them. The length of the CDR3 is 12 residues. CDR3 region: CSVVTGSGELFF. CDR3 bases: TGCAGCGTCGTAACAGGGTCCGGGGAGCTGTTTTTT.

The table lists this clone with a count of one. The chain has TRBV5-1 and TRBJ2-3; a weak D match, TRBD2 (5 bases). The CDR3 is 17 amino acids. The V end lost 4 bases, the J end lost 3 bases, and 21 bases lay between the germline ends. CDR1 SGHRS and CDR2 YFSETQ come from the germline V gene. In DNA, the CDR3 is TGCGCCAGCAGCCTCTATTGGCGGGCGGAAGGGACAGATACGCAGTATTTT. Its protein product is CASSLYWRAEGTDTQYF.

The V call is TRBV11-2, the J call TRBJ2-7; D might be TRBD2 (7 bases). V was clipped by 5 bases and J by 7 bases, with 15 bases between them. Germline V lookup: CDR1 SGHAT, CDR2 FQNNGV. This CDR3 comprises 13 residues. The CDR3 DNA reads as TGTGCCAGCAGCCTCGGGGGGCCGTGGGAGCAGTACTTC. It is translated as CASSLGGPWEQYF. Looking up the rest from reference TRBV11-2 and TRBJ2-7 gives the full variable domain: EAGVAQSPRYKIIEKRQSVAFWCNPISGHATLYWYQQILGQGPKLLIQFQNNGVVDDSQLPKDRFSAERLKGVDSTLKIQPAKLEDSAVYLCASSLGGPWEQYFGPGTRLTVT.

The rearrangement uses TRBV10-3 and TRBJ2-5; 10 bases agree with TRBD2. This CDR3 is 16 amino acids long. Germline V gives CDR1 ENHRY, CDR2 SYGVKD. V shed 1 base, J shed 4 bases, and the junction held 6 bases outside the gene matches. The CDR3 sequence: CAISEFLAGGGETQYF. For the CDR3, the DNA is TGTGCCATCAGTGAGTTTTTAGCGGGAGGCGGAGAGACCCAGTACTTC.

This clone was observed a single time. The chain employs TRBV11-1 and TRBJ2-7; TRBD1 or TRBD2 may be the D gene (5 bases each). The V end was cut by 4 bases, the J end by 2 bases, with 12 bases between. This CDR3 is 14 amino acids long. Germline CDR1 and CDR2: SGHAT and FQDESV (reference sequence). CDR3 sequence: CASSSRDQTYEQYF. The CDR3 coding sequence is TGTGCCAGCAGCTCCCGGGACCAAACCTACGAGCAGTACTTC.

This chain links TRBV29-1 with TRBJ2-7; tentatively, D is TRBD1 or TRBD2 (5 bases each). Germline-derived CDR1 and CDR2 are SQVTM and ANQGSEA. Trimming shortened V by 6 bases and J by 6 bases, and 18 bases separated the two germline ends. This CDR3 is built from 13 residues. CDR3 in DNA: TGCAGCGTCACCACGGGGCTAGTCGTCGAGCAGTACTTC. Protein sequence: CSVTTGLVVEQYF.

This clone turned up a few times. The chain employs TRBV29-1 and TRBJ2-7, with D hard to call. Per germline, CDR1 SQVTM and CDR2 ANQGSEA. The CDR3 has 15 residues. Between the trimmed V and J ends, which lost 0 bases and 1 base, there was a span of 13 bases. The CDR3, as DNA: TGCAGCGTTGAAGATCTAAGGGCCGGATCCTACGAGCAGTACTTC. The encoded protein is CSVEDLRAGSYEQYF.

This clone was detected only once. This chain joins TRBV5-1 and TRBJ2-1; no clear D gene. The CDR3 loop spans 11 amino acids. Between the trimmed V and J ends, which lost 3 bases and 2 bases, there was a span of 0 bases. Germline V lookup: CDR1 SGHRS, CDR2 YFSETQ. CDR3 amino acids: CASSSYNEQFF. The CDR3, as DNA: TGCGCCAGCAGCTCCTACAATGAGCAGTTCTTC.

V gene TRBV6-1 combines with J gene TRBJ2-7; D unclear. With 4 bases removed from V and 1 base from J, the gap between germline ends came to 11 bases. The CDR3 contains 14 residues. CDR1 MNHNS and CDR2 SASEGT come from the germline V gene. This CDR3 reads CASSGIEHSYEQYF. CDR3 bases: TGTGCCAGCAGTGGAATCGAACATTCCTACGAGCAGTACTTC.

This chain joins TRBV29-1 and TRBJ2-1; the D gene is possibly TRBD2 (6 bases). The ends were cut back, 6 bases at V and 5 bases at J, with 11 bases in the middle. CDR3 length: 12 amino acids. Germline V gene sequence: CDR1 SQVTM, CDR2 ANQGSEA. The CDR3 nucleotides are TGCAGCGTACGGGACTCACACAATGAGCAGTTCTTC. It encodes CSVRDSHNEQFF.

This clone appeared once. The rearrangement joins TRBV7-9 to TRBJ1-5; a weak D match, TRBD1 (5 bases). The germline V gene encodes CDR1 SEHNR and CDR2 FQNEAQ (reference sequence). Trimming removed 4 bases from V and 4 bases from J, with 14 bases in between. This CDR3 region has 15 residues. CDR3 nucleotides: TGTGCCAGCAGCTCGCCGGGGACGGGAAATCAGCCCCAGCATTTT. Encoded protein: CASSSPGTGNQPQHF.

The chain combines TRBV4-1 with TRBJ2-2, with D tentatively TRBD2 (6 bases). CDR3 length: 13 amino acids. V gave up 1 base and J gave up 7 bases, with 7 bases separating them. Germline CDR1 is MGHRA and CDR2 is YSYEKL. The CDR3 DNA is TGCGCCAGCAGCCAAGTCGGGAGCGGGGAGCTGTTTTTT. It is translated as CASSQVGSGELFF.

This chain connects TRBV4-1 to TRBJ2-3; 13 bases are shared with TRBD2. This CDR3 is 15 amino acids long. Germline-derived CDR1 and CDR2 are MGHRA and YSYEKL. After removal of 1 base from V and 5 bases from J, the junction contained 0 bases not matched to a gene. Written as DNA, the CDR3 is TGCGCCAGCAGCCAAGGGACTAGCGGGAGAGATACGCAGTATTTT. Encoded protein: CASSQGTSGRDTQYF.